Shown below are 16 T cell receptor beta chains from a single sample sequenced in a study of T cell repertoires in ileal Crohn's disease. Time point in this sample: proximal margin of the surgical specimen (macroscopically non-inflamed). Generated by immunoSEQ multiplex PCR, the TCRdb table keeps only in-frame clones and is missing some. The sample has some 5,400 clones; roughly four fifths are singletons. Source material: ileal tissue. The receptor source for this set is an adult with Crohn's disease.

The chain carries TRBV25-1 and TRBJ1-2; unclear D gene. V was cut by 2 bases and J by 2 bases, with 0 bases left in between. The CDR3 has 11 residues. Germline-derived CDR1 and CDR2 are MGHDK and SYGVNS. The CDR3 spells CASSENYGYTF. The CDR3, as DNA: TGTGCCAGCAGTGAAAACTATGGCTACACCTTC.

The chain recombines TRBV27 with TRBJ1-1; D is perhaps TRBD1 (6 bases). The CDR3 covers 11 residues. V was shortened by 9 bases and J by 6 bases, with 11 bases between the two germline ends. The V gene's germline CDR1 is MNHEY and CDR2 SMNVEV (reference sequence). The CDR3 DNA sequence: TGTGCCAGTAAGGGGGGGTCTGAAGCTTTCTTT. Encoded protein: CASKGGSEAFF.

This clone appeared a few times. The rearrangement links TRBV7-2 to TRBJ2-7, with 10 bases lining up with TRBD2. The CDR3 covers 15 residues. The junction had 7 bases not matched to a gene; V was cut back by 3 bases and J by 5 bases. Germline CDR1 SGHTA, CDR2 FQGNSA. CDR3 sequence: CASSFGLAEGNEQYF. CDR3 coding DNA: TGTGCCAGCAGCTTTGGACTAGCGGAGGGGAACGAGCAGTACTTC.

In nucleotides, the CDR3 is TGTGCCAGCTCTGGACAGGGGGCAGGAAACACCATATATTTT. It yields the protein CASSGQGAGNTIYF. The J gene is TRBJ1-3, the V gene TRBV2, with 11 positions matching TRBD1. This CDR3 has 14 amino acids. The V and J ends lost 8 bases and 4 bases, in that order; junction bases with no gene match: 4. Germline CDR1 and CDR2: SNHLY and FYNNEI.

This sequence joins TRBV29-1 and TRBJ2-1; D call uncertain. CDR1 and CDR2 from the germline V gene are SQVTM and ANQGSEA. The CDR3 is made up of 12 amino acids. Trimming took 6 bases from V and 6 from J, leaving 12 bases between them. In DNA form, the CDR3 reads TGCAGCGTCGAGATGGGTGCCAATGAGCAGTTCTTC. Translating it yields CSVEMGANEQFF.

The chain is built from TRBV12-5 and TRBJ2-5; D remains unclear. This CDR3 contains 13 residues. Trimming pared 2 bases from V and 5 bases from J, leaving 9 bases between. The germline gives CDR1 LGHNT, CDR2 FRNRAP. The CDR3 region has the DNA TGTGCTAGTGGTTTGACCCTCCTGGAGACCCAGTACTTC. Residues: CASGLTLLETQYF.

This rearrangement joins TRBV4-3 to TRBJ2-3, with 7 bases fitting TRBD2. The CDR3 sequence is 14 residues long. The germline gives CDR1 LGHNA, CDR2 YSLEER. The J segment lost 5 bases and the V segment lost 1 base, leaving 3 bases of the junction unmatched. The CDR3 region has the DNA TGCGCCAGCAGCCAAGTAGGACTAGAAGATACGCAGTATTTT. Translation gives CASSQVGLEDTQYF.

The chain uses TRBV4-1 and TRBJ2-7; D is unclear. Germline values: CDR1 MGHRA, CDR2 YSYEKL. Trimming pared 0 bases from V and 3 bases from J, leaving 12 bases between. This CDR3 contains 15 residues. Here the CDR3 reads CASSQDFPGSYEQYF. The CDR3 DNA reads TGCGCCAGCAGCCAAGATTTTCCAGGCAGCTACGAGCAGTACTTC.

The chain is built from TRBV7-3 and TRBJ2-2; 7 bases are shared with TRBD2. Germline V gives CDR1 SGHTA, CDR2 FQGTGA. This CDR3 is built from 20 residues. Unmatched junction bases numbered 17, after V lost 2 bases and J lost 2 bases. This CDR3 is CASSLPSTWAGVGNTGELFF. The CDR3 bases are TGTGCCAGCAGCTTACCGTCGACATGGGCGGGGGTCGGCAACACCGGGGAGCTGTTTTTT.

The chain joins TRBV12-5 to TRBJ1-4; unclear D gene. The length of the CDR3 is 12 residues. The germline gives CDR1 LGHNT, CDR2 FRNRAP. Deletions cut 1 base from V and 14 bases from J, with 11 bases between. The CDR3 nucleotides are TGTGCTAGTGGTTTGGATTCGGGTTTGCTGTTTTTT. This encodes CASGLDSGLLFF.

This rearrangement joins TRBV7-2 to TRBJ2-1; D unclear. V lost 2 bases and J 9 bases, leaving 11 bases between the germline ends. CDR3 length equals 13 residues. The germline V gene has CDR1 SGHTA and CDR2 FQGNSA. In DNA form, the CDR3 reads TGTGCCAGCAGCTTAATCCACAGTACTGAGCAGTTCTTC. Protein sequence: CASSLIHSTEQFF. Drawing the rest from reference TRBV7-2 and TRBJ2-1, the complete variable domain is GAGVSQSPSNKVTEKGKDVELRCDPISGHTALYWYRQSLGQGLEFLIYFQGNSAPDKSGLPSDRFSAERTGGSVSTLTIQRTQQEDSAVYLCASSLIHSTEQFFGPGTRLTVL.

This sequence joins TRBV28 and TRBJ2-4; D is uncertain. Trimming shortened V by 7 bases and J by 7 bases, and 11 bases separated the two germline ends. This CDR3 comprises 12 residues. In germline, CDR1 is MDHEN, CDR2 SYDVKM. In nucleotides, the CDR3 is TGTGCCAGCACGCCCAGTGGGAACATTCAGTACTTC. It is translated as CASTPSGNIQYF.

The rearrangement uses TRBV28 and TRBJ1-1; D is uncertain. V was clipped by 10 bases and J by 4 bases, with 13 bases between them. CDR1 and CDR2 (germline): MDHEN, SYDVKM. This CDR3 has 12 residues. The CDR3 protein is CAIQDPSTEAFF. The CDR3 bases are TGTGCCATCCAGGACCCCTCCACTGAAGCTTTCTTT.

This clone has a handful of counts. The V and J genes are TRBV14 and TRBJ2-2, with D hard to call. CDR3 length: 15 amino acids. CDR1 and CDR2 (germline): SGHDN, FVKESK. Between the trimmed V and J ends, which lost 0 bases and 4 bases, there was a span of 9 bases. CDR3 in amino acids: CASSQDLGSTGELFF. Written as DNA, the CDR3 is TGTGCCAGCAGCCAAGATCTAGGCAGCACCGGGGAGCTGTTTTTT.

The rearrangement links TRBV6-6 to TRBJ2-3; 7 nucleotides match TRBD1. V was pared by 4 bases and J by 2 bases, with 6 bases of the junction left unmatched. The germline gives CDR1 MNHNY, CDR2 SVGAGI (reference sequence). CDR3 length: 15 residues. The chain's CDR3 is CASSFRGFATDTQYF. The CDR3 coding sequence is TGTGCCAGCAGTTTCAGGGGGTTTGCCACAGATACGCAGTATTTT.

V and J are TRBV29-1 and TRBJ1-4, with D unresolved. The CDR3 covers 13 residues. V was cut by 2 bases and J by 3 bases, with 7 bases left in between. Germline lookup yields CDR1 SQVTM and CDR2 ANQGSEA. Here the CDR3 DNA reads TGCAGCGTTGAATCGCAGTCTAATGAAAAACTGTTTTTT. Translating gives CSVESQSNEKLFF.